A single sample gave rise to the 4 T cell receptor beta chains below, sequenced in a study of T cells in Graves' hyperthyroidism and ophthalmopathy. Amplification yielded TCR beta CDR3 regions, with RNA transcripts as the source. With the HTBI primer set, the TCR CDR3 went through a first round of RT-PCR. Using its own MiXCR run on the multiplex PCR reads, TCRdb lists one record per CDR3 protein. The data hold about 530,000 distinct CDR3 sequences, with 17% observed a single time. The sequenced sample was blood. Receptors originate from a woman younger than 30 with Graves' ophthalmopathy.

The V gene is TRBV6-1, the J gene TRBJ1-5; 9 bases are a match to TRBD1. The germline CDR1 and CDR2 sequences are MNHNS and SASEGT. The CDR3 extends over 15 amino acids. V lost 5 bases to trimming and J lost 3 bases; unmatched junction nucleotides: 5. The CDR3 DNA is TGTGCCAGCAGTTTTGACAGGGGGGACAATCAGCCCCAGCATTTT. Residues: CASSFDRGDNQPQHF.

This clonotype has a count of ten or more. The chain uses TRBV7-8 and TRBJ2-3; D might be TRBD1 (6 bases). Trimming cost V 4 bases and J 3 bases, with 17 bases left between them. The CDR3 contains 16 residues. Germline values: CDR1 SGHVS, CDR2 FQNEAQ. The CDR3, as DNA: TGTGCCAGCAGCTCCAACAGGGTCCGGGTAACAGATACGCAGTATTTT. Translation gives CASSSNRVRVTDTQYF.

This clonotype was recorded at least ten times. The gene calls are TRBV5-1 and TRBJ2-2, with 7 bases fitting TRBD1. Germline V gene sequence: CDR1 SGHRS, CDR2 YFSETQ. V trimming: 4 bases; J trimming: 0 bases; junction bases outside the gene matches: 3. The CDR3 totals 15 residues. The CDR3 coding sequence is TGCGCCAGCAGCGGGGACAGATCGAACACCGGGGAGCTGTTTTTT. Its translation is CASSGDRSNTGELFF.

V is TRBV5-1 and J is TRBJ2-7; 9 nucleotides match TRBD2. CDR3 length: 14 residues. Per the germline V gene, CDR1 is SGHRS and CDR2 is YFSETQ. The V gene end was trimmed by 0 bases and the J gene end by 6 bases; junction bases not matched to a gene: 4. CDR3 coding DNA: TGCGCCAGCAGCTTGGCCGGACTAGCGCTCGAGCAGTACTTC. Protein product: CASSLAGLALEQYF.